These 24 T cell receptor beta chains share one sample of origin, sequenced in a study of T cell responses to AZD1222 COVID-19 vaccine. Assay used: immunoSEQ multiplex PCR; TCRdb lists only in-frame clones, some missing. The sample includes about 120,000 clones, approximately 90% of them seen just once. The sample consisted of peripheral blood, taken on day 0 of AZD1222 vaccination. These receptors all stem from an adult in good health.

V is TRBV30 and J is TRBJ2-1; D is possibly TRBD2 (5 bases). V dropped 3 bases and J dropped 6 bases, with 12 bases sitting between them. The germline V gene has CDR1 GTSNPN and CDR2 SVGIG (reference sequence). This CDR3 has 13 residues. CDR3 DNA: TGTGCCTGGAGCCCTGGACTGGGCAATGAGCAGTTCTTC. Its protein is CAWSPGLGNEQFF.

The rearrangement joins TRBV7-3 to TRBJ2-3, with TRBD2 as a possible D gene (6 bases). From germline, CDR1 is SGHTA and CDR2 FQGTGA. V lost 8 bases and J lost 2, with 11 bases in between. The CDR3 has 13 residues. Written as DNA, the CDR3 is TGTGCCAGCTGCCGGGGGTCCACAGATACGCAGTATTTT. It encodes CASCRGSTDTQYF.

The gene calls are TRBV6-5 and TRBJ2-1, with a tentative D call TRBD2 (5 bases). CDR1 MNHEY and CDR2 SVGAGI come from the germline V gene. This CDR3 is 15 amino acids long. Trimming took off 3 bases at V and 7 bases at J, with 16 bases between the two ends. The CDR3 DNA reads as TGTGCCAGCAGTTATATCCTGGGGAGTCAGAATGAGCAGTTCTTC. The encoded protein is CASSYILGSQNEQFF.

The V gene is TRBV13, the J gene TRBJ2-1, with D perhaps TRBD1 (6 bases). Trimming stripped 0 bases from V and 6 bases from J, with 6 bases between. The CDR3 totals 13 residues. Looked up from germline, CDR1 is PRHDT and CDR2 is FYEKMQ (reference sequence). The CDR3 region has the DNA TGTGCCAGCAGCTTAGGGGGGGCCAATGAGCAGTTCTTC. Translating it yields CASSLGGANEQFF.

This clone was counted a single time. The DNA for the CDR3 is TGTGCCACCAGCAGAGATTGGAGGGGGCGTCCCCCAAGGGGGACCTCTGGAAACACCATATATTTT. Amino acid sequence: CATSRDWRGRPPRGTSGNTIYF. This chain connects TRBV15 to TRBJ1-3; TRBD1 agrees at 7 bases. With 0 bases clipped from V and 0 bases from J, the junction kept 20 bases outside the gene matches. CDR3 size: 22 residues. Germline lookup yields CDR1 LNHNV and CDR2 YYDKDF (reference sequence).

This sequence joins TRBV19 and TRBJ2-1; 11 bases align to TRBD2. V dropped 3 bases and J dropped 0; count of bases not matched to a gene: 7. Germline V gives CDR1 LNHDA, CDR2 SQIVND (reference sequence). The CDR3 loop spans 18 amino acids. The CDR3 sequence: CASSMRTSGLGSYNEQFF. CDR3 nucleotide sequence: TGTGCCAGTAGTATGAGGACTAGCGGGCTTGGCTCCTACAATGAGCAGTTCTTC.

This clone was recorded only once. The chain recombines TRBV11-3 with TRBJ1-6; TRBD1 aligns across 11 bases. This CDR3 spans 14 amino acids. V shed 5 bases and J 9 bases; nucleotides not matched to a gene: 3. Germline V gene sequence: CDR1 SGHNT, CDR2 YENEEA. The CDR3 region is CASSRGQGGSPLHF. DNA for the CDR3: TGTGCCAGCAGCAGGGGACAGGGGGGTTCACCCCTCCACTTT.

The DNA for the CDR3 is TGTGCCAGCAGCTTAGGCGGGGCCCTCGAGCAGTACGTC. Its protein is CASSLGGALEQYV. The chain combines TRBV7-2 with TRBJ2-7, with D possibly being TRBD2 (6 bases). CDR1 is SGHTA and CDR2 is FQGNSA in the germline V gene. Trimming shortened V by 1 base and J by 6 bases, and 10 bases separated the two germline ends. This CDR3 region has 13 residues.

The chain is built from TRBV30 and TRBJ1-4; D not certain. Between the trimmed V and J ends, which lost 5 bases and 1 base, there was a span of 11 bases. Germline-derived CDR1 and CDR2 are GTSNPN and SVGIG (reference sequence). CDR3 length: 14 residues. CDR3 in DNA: TGTGCCTGGGCCGGACGACAAACTAATGAAAAACTGTTTTTT. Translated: CAWAGRQTNEKLFF.

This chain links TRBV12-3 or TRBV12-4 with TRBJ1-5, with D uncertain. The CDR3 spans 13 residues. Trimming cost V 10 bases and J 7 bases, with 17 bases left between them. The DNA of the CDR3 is TGTGCCACGACAAGGTCGGTTGGGCAGCCCCAGCATTTT. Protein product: CATTRSVGQPQHF.

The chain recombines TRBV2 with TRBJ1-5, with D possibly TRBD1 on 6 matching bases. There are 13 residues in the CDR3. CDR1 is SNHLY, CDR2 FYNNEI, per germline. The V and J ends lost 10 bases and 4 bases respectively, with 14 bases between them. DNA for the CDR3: TGTGCCAACGGGGGGCAGGGGAATCAGCCCCAGCATTTT. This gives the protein CANGGQGNQPQHF.

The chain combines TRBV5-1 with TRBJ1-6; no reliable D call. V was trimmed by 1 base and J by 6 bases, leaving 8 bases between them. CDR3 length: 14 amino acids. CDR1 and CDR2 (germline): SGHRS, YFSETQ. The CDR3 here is CASSLTKLNSPLHF. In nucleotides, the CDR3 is TGCGCCAGCAGCTTGACTAAACTTAATTCACCCCTCCACTTT. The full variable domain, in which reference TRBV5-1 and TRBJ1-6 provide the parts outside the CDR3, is KAGVTQTPRYLIKTRGQQVTLSCSPISGHRSVSWYQQTPGQGLQFLFEYFSETQRNKGNFPGRFSGRQFSNSRSEMNVSTLELGDSALYLCASSLTKLNSPLHFGNGTRLTVT.

The CDR3 nucleotides are TGTGCCAGTTACTCCGGGACAGGGGTGGGTGAGCAGTACGTC. Translated: CASYSGTGVGEQYV. The chain is built from TRBV6-6 and TRBJ2-7; 10 bases line up with TRBD1. Looked up from germline, CDR1 is MNHNY and CDR2 is SVGAGI (reference sequence). The trim removed 9 bases at V and 7 bases at J, leaving 12 bases unmatched. This CDR3 has 14 amino acids.

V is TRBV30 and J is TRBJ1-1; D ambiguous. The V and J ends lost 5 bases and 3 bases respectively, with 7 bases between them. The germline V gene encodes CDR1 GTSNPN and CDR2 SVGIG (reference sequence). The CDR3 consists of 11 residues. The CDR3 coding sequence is TGTGCCTGGGTTATATACACTGAAGCTTTCTTT. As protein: CAWVIYTEAFF.

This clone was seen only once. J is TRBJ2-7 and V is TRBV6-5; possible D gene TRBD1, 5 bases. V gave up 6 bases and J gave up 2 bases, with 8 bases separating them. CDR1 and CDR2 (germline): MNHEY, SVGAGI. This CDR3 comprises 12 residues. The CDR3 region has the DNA TGTGCCAGCAGGGACACTACCTACGAGCAGTACTTC. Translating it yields CASRDTTYEQYF.

As DNA, the CDR3 is TGCGCCAGCAGCCGCGATAGCGGGACCTACAATGAGCAGTTCTTC. Translated, it gives CASSRDSGTYNEQFF. V gene TRBV4-3 combines with J gene TRBJ2-1, with 8 bases lining up with TRBD2. V gave up 4 bases and J gave up 2 bases; unmatched junction bases: 4. The CDR3 spans 15 residues. Germline lookup yields CDR1 LGHNA and CDR2 YSLEER.

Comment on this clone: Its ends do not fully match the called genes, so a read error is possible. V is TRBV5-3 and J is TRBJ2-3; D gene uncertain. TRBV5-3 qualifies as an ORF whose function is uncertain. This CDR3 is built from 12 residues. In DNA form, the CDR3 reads TGTGCCAGAAGGTTGGCCACAGATACGCAGTATTTT. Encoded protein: CARRLATDTQYF.

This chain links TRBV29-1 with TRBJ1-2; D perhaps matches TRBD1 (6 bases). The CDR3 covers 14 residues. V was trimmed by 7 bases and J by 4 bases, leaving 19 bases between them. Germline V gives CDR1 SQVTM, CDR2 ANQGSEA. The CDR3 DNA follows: TGCAGCGCAAAACCACAGGGTGGAGGCTATGGCTACACCTTC. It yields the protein CSAKPQGGGYGYTF.

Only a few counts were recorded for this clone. The chain's CDR3 is CASSPGLPYNEQFF. Here the CDR3 DNA reads TGTGCCAGCAGCCCCGGACTACCCTACAATGAGCAGTTCTTC. The chain joins TRBV11-3 to TRBJ2-1, with TRBD2 as a possible D gene (6 bases). Germline lookup yields CDR1 SGHNT and CDR2 YENEEA. The CDR3 runs 14 residues. V was pared by 5 bases and J by 2 bases, with 10 bases between.

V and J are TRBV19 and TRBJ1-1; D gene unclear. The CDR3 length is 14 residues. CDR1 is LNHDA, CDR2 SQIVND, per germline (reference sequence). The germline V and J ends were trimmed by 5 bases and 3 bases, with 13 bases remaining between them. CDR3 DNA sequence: TGTGCCAGTAGTCTCCGGACGGGAGACACTGAAGCTTTCTTT. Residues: CASSLRTGDTEAFF.

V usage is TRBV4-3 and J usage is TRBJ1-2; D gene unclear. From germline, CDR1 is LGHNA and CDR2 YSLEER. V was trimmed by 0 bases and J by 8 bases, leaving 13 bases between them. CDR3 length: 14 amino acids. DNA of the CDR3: TGCGCCAGCAGCCAAGATCGGGGATTCCTCGGCTACACCTTC. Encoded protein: CASSQDRGFLGYTF.

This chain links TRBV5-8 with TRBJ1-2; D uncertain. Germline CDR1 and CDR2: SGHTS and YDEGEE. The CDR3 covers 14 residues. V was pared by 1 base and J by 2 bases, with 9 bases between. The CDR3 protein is CASSLIVRNYGYTF. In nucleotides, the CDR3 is TGTGCCAGCAGCTTGATAGTCAGGAACTATGGCTACACCTTC.

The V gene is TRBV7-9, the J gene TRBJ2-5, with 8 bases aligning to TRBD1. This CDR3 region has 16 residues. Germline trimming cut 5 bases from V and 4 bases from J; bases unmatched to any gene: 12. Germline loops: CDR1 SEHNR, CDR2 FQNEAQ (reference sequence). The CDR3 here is CASSPKGQVIPETQYF. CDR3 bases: TGTGCCAGCAGCCCTAAGGGACAGGTTATTCCAGAGACCCAGTACTTC.

The CDR3 region has the DNA TGTGCCAGCAGCCCGCGGGGTCTAGCGGGGGGGCTTAAATACAATGAGCAGTTCTTC. It yields the protein CASSPRGLAGGLKYNEQFF. The genes are TRBV4-2 and TRBJ2-1, with TRBD2 identical over 12 bases. The CDR3 runs 19 residues. The ends lost 4 bases at V and 4 bases at J; junction bases unmatched: 14. Germline lookup yields CDR1 LGHNA and CDR2 YNFKEQ.